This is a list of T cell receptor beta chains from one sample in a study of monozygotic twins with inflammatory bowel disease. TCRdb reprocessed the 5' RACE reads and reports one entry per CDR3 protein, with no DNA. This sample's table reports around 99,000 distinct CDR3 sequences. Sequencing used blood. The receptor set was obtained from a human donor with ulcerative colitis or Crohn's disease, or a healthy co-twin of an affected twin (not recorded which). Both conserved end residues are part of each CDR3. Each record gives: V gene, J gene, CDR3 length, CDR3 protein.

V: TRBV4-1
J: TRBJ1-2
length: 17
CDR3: CASSQDRFEGNSYGYTF

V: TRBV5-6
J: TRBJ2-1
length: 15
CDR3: CATSPGQISYNEQFF

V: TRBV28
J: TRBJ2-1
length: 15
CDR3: CASSLMSGGGNEQFF

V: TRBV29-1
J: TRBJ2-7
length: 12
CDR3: CSVGGRAREQYF

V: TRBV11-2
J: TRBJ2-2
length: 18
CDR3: CASSLGPGQGALAGELFF

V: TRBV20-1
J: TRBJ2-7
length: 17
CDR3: CSARLTRAGRAAYEQYF

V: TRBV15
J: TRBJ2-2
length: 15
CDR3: CATSKGVKNTGELFF

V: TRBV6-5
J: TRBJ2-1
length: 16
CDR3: CASSYTLAGAPNEQFF

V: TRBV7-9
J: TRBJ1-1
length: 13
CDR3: CASSLPGNTEAFF

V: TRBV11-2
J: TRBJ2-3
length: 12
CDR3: CASSLMSDTQYF

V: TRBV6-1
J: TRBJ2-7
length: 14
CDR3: CASTPGQGRNEQYF

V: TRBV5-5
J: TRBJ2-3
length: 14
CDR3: CASTRTEGWDTQYF

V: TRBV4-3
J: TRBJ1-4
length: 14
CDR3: CASSRGLSNEKLFF

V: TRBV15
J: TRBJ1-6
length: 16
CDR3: CATSRDRDLSNSPLHF

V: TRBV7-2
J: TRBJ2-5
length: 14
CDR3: CASSLGADQETQYF

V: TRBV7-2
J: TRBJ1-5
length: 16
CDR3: CASSLTGYASNQPQHF

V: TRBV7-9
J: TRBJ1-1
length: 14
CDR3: CASSWIDRRPEAFF

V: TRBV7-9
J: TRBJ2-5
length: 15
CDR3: CASSLMRGFRETQYF

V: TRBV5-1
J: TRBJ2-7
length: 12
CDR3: CAGRAELYEQYF

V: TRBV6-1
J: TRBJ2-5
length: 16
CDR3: CASSEGRLADGETQYF

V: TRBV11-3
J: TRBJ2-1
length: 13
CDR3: CASSLDPGNEQFF

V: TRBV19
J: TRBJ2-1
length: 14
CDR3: CAGSPPNRFYEQFF

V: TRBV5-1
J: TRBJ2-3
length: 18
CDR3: CASSSPPGAGKGTDTQYF

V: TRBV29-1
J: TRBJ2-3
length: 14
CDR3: CSVEDPGTTDTQYF

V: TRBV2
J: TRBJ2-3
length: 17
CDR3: CASSAHEDSTGGNTQYF

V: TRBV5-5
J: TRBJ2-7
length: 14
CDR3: CASSLDGQTYEQYF

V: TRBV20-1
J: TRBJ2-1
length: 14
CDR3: CSARGAESYNEQFF

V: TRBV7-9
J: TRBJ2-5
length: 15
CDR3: CASSLTPGSEETQYF

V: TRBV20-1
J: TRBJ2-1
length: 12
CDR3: CSAIDGRIESFF

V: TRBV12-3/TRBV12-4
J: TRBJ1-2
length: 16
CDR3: CASSSWLRPSMGGYTF

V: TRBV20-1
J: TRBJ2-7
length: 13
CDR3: CSAQRTGTYEQYF

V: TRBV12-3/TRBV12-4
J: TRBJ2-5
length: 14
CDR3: CASRINRGQETQYF

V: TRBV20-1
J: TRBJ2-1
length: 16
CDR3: CSARDWALGTNYEQFF

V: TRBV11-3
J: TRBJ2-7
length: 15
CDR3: CASSLDSLAETKQYF

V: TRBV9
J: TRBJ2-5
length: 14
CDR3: CASSSQGLGETQYF

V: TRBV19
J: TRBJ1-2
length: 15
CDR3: CASSPDRKPTYGYTF

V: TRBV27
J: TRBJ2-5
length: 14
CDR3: CASSHLGVQETQYF